This entry lists 32 T cell receptor beta chains sequenced from one sample in a study of blood T cell repertoires in COVID-19. Profiling relied on immunoSEQ multiplex PCR, and the TCRdb table lists in-frame clones only, not all of them. The data show some 85,000 clones, with 80% seen just once and 15% to 20% held by the top ten. Sequenced: peripheral blood. The receptors originated from a woman older than 75 with acute or convalescent COVID-19.

V and J are TRBV3-1 (or the pseudogene TRBV3-2) and TRBJ2-1; no clear D gene. The CDR3 is made up of 16 amino acids. Germline-derived CDR1 and CDR2 are LGHDT and YNNKEL (reference sequence). The V end was cut by 4 bases, the J end by 2 bases, with 15 bases between. The CDR3 reads CASSPRALFPYNEQFF. The CDR3 bases are TGTGCCAGCAGCCCCCGTGCCCTATTTCCCTACAATGAGCAGTTCTTC.

The chain carries TRBV5-1 and TRBJ2-2, with D possibly TRBD2 on 5 matching bases. The CDR3 covers 15 residues. The germline V gene has CDR1 SGHRS and CDR2 YFSETQ. V was pared by 4 bases and J by 5 bases, with 15 bases between. The chain's CDR3 is CASSPNHPGTGELFF. In DNA form, the CDR3 reads TGCGCCAGCAGCCCCAACCACCCGGGAACCGGGGAGCTGTTTTTT.

The CDR3 coding sequence is TGTGCCAGCAGCCAAGAGGGGACTAGCGGGAGGGCAAGTGAGCAGTTCTTC. It translates to CASSQEGTSGRASEQFF. The V call is TRBV4-2, the J call TRBJ2-1; 16 bases align to TRBD2. The CDR3 extends over 17 amino acids. V shed 0 bases, J shed 9 bases, and the junction held 5 bases outside the gene matches. The germline CDR1 and CDR2 sequences are LGHNA and YNFKEQ.

The chain recombines TRBV9 with TRBJ1-4; 7 positions match TRBD1. This CDR3 is 17 amino acids long. Germline V lookup: CDR1 SGDLS, CDR2 YYNGEE. V shed 0 bases and J 1 base; nucleotides not matched to a gene: 6. Written as DNA, the CDR3 is TGTGCCAGCAGCGTAGGGGCAGGGGGGAGAACTAATGAAAAACTGTTTTTT. This codes for CASSVGAGGRTNEKLFF.

The genes are TRBV10-3 and TRBJ2-7, with 10 bases lining up with TRBD1. The CDR3 length is 15 residues. V trimming: 3 bases; J trimming: 3 bases; junction bases outside the gene matches: 5. Germline V gives CDR1 ENHRY, CDR2 SYGVKD. The DNA for the CDR3 is TGTGCCATCAGTGAACCGGGACAGGGGCTCTACGAGCAGTACTTC. Translation: CAISEPGQGLYEQYF.

The V and J genes are TRBV9 and TRBJ2-3, with 14 bases aligning to TRBD2. CDR3 length: 19 residues. CDR1 is SGDLS and CDR2 is YYNGEE in the germline V gene. V shed 0 bases, J shed 5 bases, and the junction held 11 bases outside the gene matches. The CDR3 loop is CASSVAVGLAGVRVDTQYF. The CDR3 bases are TGTGCCAGCAGCGTAGCGGTGGGACTAGCGGGAGTCCGTGTAGATACGCAGTATTTT.

J is TRBJ2-7 and V is TRBV7-2, with 12 bases fitting TRBD2. The CDR3 is made up of 15 amino acids. CDR1 SGHTA and CDR2 FQGNSA come from the germline V gene. V was pared by 4 bases and J by 7 bases, with 8 bases of the junction left unmatched. For the CDR3, the DNA is TGTGCCAGCAGCTCCCGACTAGCGGGAGCGGGTGAGCAGTACTTC. Encoded protein: CASSSRLAGAGEQYF.

V and J are TRBV12-3 or TRBV12-4 and TRBJ1-4, with D unclear. Between the trimmed V and J ends, which lost 6 bases and 8 bases, there was a span of 13 bases. The CDR3 is 13 amino acids. The CDR3 DNA sequence: TGTGCCAGCAGCCCCGACGGAGGGGAAAAACTGTTTTTT. Its translation is CASSPDGGEKLFF.

The chain recombines TRBV6-5 with TRBJ2-7, with a tentative D call TRBD2 (5 bases). In germline, CDR1 is MNHEY, CDR2 SVGAGI. With 11 bases removed from V and 7 bases from J, the gap between germline ends came to 21 bases. The CDR3 consists of 13 residues. The CDR3 protein is CACQEDGTIEQYF. CDR3 DNA: TGTGCCTGTCAGGAGGACGGAACAATTGAGCAGTACTTC.

This chain connects TRBV11-2 to TRBJ2-7, with D tentatively TRBD1 (5 bases). The CDR3 totals 14 residues. V lost 1 base, J lost 2 bases, and 9 bases lay in between. Germline loops: CDR1 SGHAT, CDR2 FQNNGV. The CDR3, as DNA: TGTGCCAGCAGCTTAGGTGCAGGGACCTACGAGCAGTACTTC. It is translated as CASSLGAGTYEQYF.

J is TRBJ2-3 and V is TRBV7-3; perhaps TRBD1 as D (6 bases). This CDR3 contains 16 residues. The germline V gene has CDR1 SGHTA and CDR2 FQGTGA. The V end lost 8 bases, the J end lost 4 bases, and 22 bases lay between the germline ends. CDR3 loop: CASSDQGGSRADTQYF. DNA of the CDR3: TGTGCCAGCTCCGATCAAGGGGGTAGTCGCGCAGATACGCAGTATTTT.

This clone appeared a few times. The rearrangement uses TRBV15 and TRBJ2-7; no definite D call. V was cut by 0 bases and J by 12 bases, with 12 bases left in between. The CDR3 has 12 amino acids. Germline V gene data show CDR1 as LNHNV and CDR2 as YYDKDF (reference sequence). CDR3 DNA: TGTGCCACCAGCAGAGATTTTAGTAGCAGGTACTTC. It encodes CATSRDFSSRYF.

The chain uses TRBV4-1 and TRBJ2-7; 7 nucleotides align to TRBD2. Per the germline V gene, CDR1 is MGHRA and CDR2 is YSYEKL. The CDR3 runs 16 residues. The V segment lost 4 bases and the J segment 5 bases; nucleotides outside the gene matches: 14. CDR3 sequence reads: CASSLTLRRESHEQYF. The CDR3 DNA sequence: TGCGCCAGCAGCCTAACTCTCCGGCGGGAGAGCCACGAGCAGTACTTC.

The chain joins TRBV27 to TRBJ2-7; D may be TRBD2 (6 bases). Trimming removed 3 bases at V and 0 bases at J, with 12 bases between. The CDR3 sequence is 15 residues long. The germline V gene has CDR1 MNHEY and CDR2 SMNVEV (reference sequence). The CDR3 nucleotides read TGTGCCAGCAGTTTCCGGGCGGGATCCTCCTACGAGCAGTACTTC. Translation gives CASSFRAGSSYEQYF.

The rearrangement links TRBV18 to TRBJ2-7, with TRBD1 as a possible D gene (6 bases). V was cut by 6 bases and J by 1 base, with 10 bases left in between. Germline V gene sequence: CDR1 KGHSH, CDR2 LQKENI. The CDR3 sequence is 13 residues long. CDR3 residues: CASSSGQSYEQYF. DNA of the CDR3: TGTGCCAGCTCCTCAGGACAGTCCTACGAGCAGTACTTC.

This clone appeared a single time. The chain links TRBV27 to TRBJ1-6; possibly TRBD1 for D (5 bases). V was shortened by 2 bases and J by 10 bases, with 15 bases between the two germline ends. The germline CDR1 and CDR2 sequences are MNHEY and SMNVEV (reference sequence). The CDR3 extends over 15 amino acids. This chain's CDR3 is CASSLGHGYRSPLHF. The DNA of the CDR3 is TGTGCCAGCAGTTTAGGACACGGATACAGGTCACCCCTCCACTTT.

V is TRBV7-8 and J is TRBJ2-5; 9 nucleotides line up with TRBD2. V lost 0 bases to trimming and J lost 2 bases; unmatched junction nucleotides: 10. This CDR3 comprises 18 residues. The germline CDR1 and CDR2 sequences are SGHVS and FQNEAQ. The DNA of the CDR3 is TGTGCCAGCAGCTTAGCGCTCGGAGGCGGGGGGGCTCAAGAGACCCAGTACTTC. Its protein product is CASSLALGGGGAQETQYF.

The rearrangement joins TRBV4-1 to TRBJ2-6, with 8 bases lining up with TRBD1. Looked up from germline, CDR1 is MGHRA and CDR2 is YSYEKL. This CDR3 is 19 amino acids long. Unmatched junction bases numbered 12, after V lost 0 bases and J lost 5 bases. CDR3 nucleotides: TGCGCCAGCAGCCAAGATGACAGGGGCCCCTCCTTTAGGGCCAACGTCCTGACTTTC. Its protein is CASSQDDRGPSFRANVLTF.

This sequence joins TRBV19 and TRBJ2-5, with TRBD1 identical over 8 bases. This CDR3 contains 14 residues. J gave up 5 bases and V 6 bases, and 8 bases lay outside the gene matches. CDR1 and CDR2 (germline): LNHDA, SQIVND (reference sequence). In DNA, the CDR3 is TGTGCCAGTAGCCCGGACAGGGCTCGCGAGACCCAGTACTTC. This encodes CASSPDRARETQYF.

The rearrangement joins TRBV24-1 to TRBJ2-3; 8 bases agree with TRBD2. V was clipped by 2 bases and J by 6 bases; unmatched bases: 9. The CDR3 covers 16 residues. CDR1 is KGHDR and CDR2 is SFDVKD in the germline V gene. The CDR3 sequence is CATSDSASGPVDTQYF. The DNA of the CDR3 is TGTGCCACCAGTGATTCGGCTAGCGGGCCCGTGGATACGCAGTATTTT.

The genes are TRBV2 and TRBJ1-3; 9 bases align to TRBD1. The V segment lost 3 bases and the J segment 7 bases; nucleotides outside the gene matches: 13. The CDR3 length is 17 residues. CDR1 and CDR2 (germline): SNHLY, FYNNEI. CDR3 sequence: CASSEDPAGTGLNTIYF. The CDR3 DNA reads TGTGCCAGCAGTGAGGATCCCGCCGGGACAGGGCTCAACACCATATATTTT.

V is TRBV2 and J is TRBJ1-6; D is undetermined. CDR1 is SNHLY and CDR2 is FYNNEI in the germline V gene. The CDR3 covers 15 residues. V lost 0 bases and J lost 10, with 13 bases in between. CDR3 protein: CASSEAREPSSPLHF. The CDR3 DNA sequence: TGTGCCAGCAGTGAAGCGAGGGAACCTTCCTCACCCCTCCACTTT.

The rearrangement links TRBV30 to TRBJ1-1; no clear D. CDR1 is GTSNPN, CDR2 SVGIG, per germline (reference sequence). Trimming took 2 bases from V and 5 from J, leaving 9 bases between them. The CDR3 spans 12 residues. The CDR3 loop reads CAWSPGETEAFF. DNA for the CDR3: TGTGCCTGGAGTCCTGGGGAGACTGAAGCTTTCTTT.

The chain carries TRBV6-1 and TRBJ2-5; 8 bases are shared with TRBD1. There are 15 residues in the CDR3. Germline lookup yields CDR1 MNHNS and CDR2 SASEGT. J gave up 0 bases and V 3 bases, and 3 bases lay outside the gene matches. The CDR3 is CASSDDRGYQETQYF. The DNA for the CDR3 is TGTGCCAGCAGTGACGACAGGGGATACCAAGAGACCCAGTACTTC.

The CDR3 nucleotides are TGTGCCAGCAGCTTTCCCACCCAGACTAGCGGGGGGGCCGACAATGAGCAGTTCTTC. Translation gives CASSFPTQTSGGADNEQFF. V gene TRBV11-2 combines with J gene TRBJ2-1; 14 bases map to TRBD2. There are 19 residues in the CDR3. The junction had 12 bases not matched to a gene; V was cut back by 3 bases and J by 5 bases. CDR1 and CDR2 (germline): SGHAT, FQNNGV.

The chain recombines TRBV14 with TRBJ1-1; perhaps TRBD1 as D (6 bases). V was pared by 3 bases and J by 2 bases, with 19 bases between. CDR1 and CDR2 from the germline V gene are SGHDN and FVKESK. This CDR3 has 17 amino acids. The CDR3 here is CASSQYPGTPRNTEAFF. The CDR3 DNA follows: TGTGCCAGCAGCCAGTACCCCGGGACACCGAGAAACACTGAAGCTTTCTTT.

The rearrangement links TRBV5-6 to TRBJ1-5, with D tentatively TRBD1 (5 bases). V shed 0 bases and J shed 6 bases, with 16 bases lying between them. Germline V CDR1 and CDR2: SGHDT, YYEEEE. CDR3 length: 16 residues. CDR3 protein: CASSLGSSRVGQPQHF. The CDR3 region has the DNA TGTGCCAGCAGCTTGGGATCATCCAGGGTTGGTCAGCCCCAGCATTTT.

The J gene is TRBJ2-1, the V gene TRBV14; a weak D match, TRBD2 (6 bases). With 4 bases removed from V and 5 bases from J, the gap between germline ends came to 18 bases. CDR1 is SGHDN and CDR2 is FVKESK in the germline V gene. This CDR3 has 16 amino acids. The CDR3 nucleotides are TGTGCCAGCAGCCTTCACGGGGGACCAGAGAACAATGAGCAGTTCTTC. This translates into CASSLHGGPENNEQFF.

The rearrangement uses TRBV6-6 and TRBJ2-3, with 7 positions matching TRBD2. The CDR3 contains 14 residues. The germline gives CDR1 MNHNY, CDR2 SVGAGI (reference sequence). After removal of 6 bases from V and 3 bases from J, the junction contained 6 bases not matched to a gene. The DNA for the CDR3 is TGTGCCAGCAGCCTGACTAGCCGAACAGATACGCAGTATTTT. Translated: CASSLTSRTDTQYF.

The chain links TRBV7-7 to TRBJ2-1, with no clear D. The ends were cut back, 5 bases at V and 0 bases at J, with 14 bases in the middle. CDR3 length equals 16 residues. Germline CDR1 reads SSHAT; CDR2 reads FNYEAQ (reference sequence). The CDR3 nucleotides are TGTGCCAGCAGCCAAAGCGCTAGGAGCTCCTACAATGAGCAGTTCTTC. It yields the protein CASSQSARSSYNEQFF.

This rearrangement joins TRBV10-3 to TRBJ2-4, with a possible D match to TRBD2 (5 bases). Germline loops: CDR1 ENHRY, CDR2 SYGVKD. Trimming cost V 3 bases and J 4 bases, with 10 bases left between them. The CDR3 consists of 14 residues. CDR3: CAISDEGGKNIQYF. CDR3 sequence (DNA): TGTGCCATCAGTGATGAGGGCGGTAAAAACATTCAGTACTTC.

The chain combines TRBV9 with TRBJ2-2; D unresolved. Germline V gene lookup returns CDR1 SGDLS and CDR2 YYNGEE. This CDR3 comprises 13 residues. The germline V and J ends were trimmed by 3 bases and 1 base, with 4 bases remaining between them. The CDR3 protein is CASSAMNTGELFF. Here the CDR3 DNA reads TGTGCCAGCAGCGCAATGAACACCGGGGAGCTGTTTTTT.